A selection of T cell receptor beta chains follows, all from one sample in a study of T cell responses to AZD1222 COVID-19 vaccine. TCRdb's table, derived via immunoSEQ multiplex PCR, lists solely in-frame clones and lacks some. The sample lists fewer than 120,000 clones, about nine tenths occurring once. The source material was peripheral blood, sampled 28 days after the second AZD1222 dose. The origin of the receptors is an adult who received the AZD1222 COVID-19 vaccine. CDR3s include the opening cysteine and the closing phenylalanine or tryptophan. Fields, in order: D gene, V gene, J gene, CDR3 length, clone size, CDR3 DNA, CDR3 protein. A D gene is named only where the DNA matches it firmly. Clone size appears in some rows only: once, few, many, or a class for an expanded clone.

d_gene: TRBD2; v_gene: TRBV6-5; j_gene: TRBJ2-5; len: 15; abundance: NA; CDR3nt: TGTGCCAGCACCAAAATGCTAGCGGGGCGGGAGACCCAGTACTTC; CDR3aa: CASTKMLAGRETQYF
d_gene: TRBD1; v_gene: TRBV7-8; j_gene: TRBJ2-1; len: 15; abundance: NA; CDR3nt: TGTGCCAGCAGCTTAGAGTGGGACAGGGCATATGAGCAGTTCTTC; CDR3aa: CASSLEWDRAYEQFF
d_gene: NA; v_gene: TRBV2; j_gene: TRBJ1-6; len: 15; abundance: once; CDR3nt: TGTGCCAGCAGGAAACAGAGCTCCTATAATTCACCCCTCCACTTT; CDR3aa: CASRKQSSYNSPLHF
d_gene: NA; v_gene: TRBV6-2/TRBV6-3; j_gene: TRBJ1-2; len: 16; abundance: NA; CDR3nt: TGTGCCAGCAGTAGCCGACCGGGACGATGGAACTATGGCTACACCTTC; CDR3aa: CASSSRPGRWNYGYTF
d_gene: NA; v_gene: TRBV18; j_gene: TRBJ1-1; len: 14; abundance: few; CDR3nt: TGTGCCAGCTCCCCATGGGAGGGGCAAACTGAAGCTTTCTTT; CDR3aa: CASSPWEGQTEAFF
d_gene: TRBD2; v_gene: TRBV2; j_gene: TRBJ2-1; len: 13; abundance: NA; CDR3nt: TGTGCCAGCAGTGTCTGGCGGGGGAATGAGCAGTTCTTC; CDR3aa: CASSVWRGNEQFF
d_gene: TRBD2; v_gene: TRBV16; j_gene: TRBJ2-7; len: 15; abundance: NA; CDR3nt: TGTGCCAGCAGCCAACTTCTCCTAGCGGGTAACGAGCAGTACTTC; CDR3aa: CASSQLLLAGNEQYF
d_gene: NA; v_gene: TRBV7-9; j_gene: TRBJ1-1; len: 13; abundance: NA; CDR3nt: TGTGCCAGCAGCTTAGTGCCGAACACTGAAGCTTTCTTT; CDR3aa: CASSLVPNTEAFF
d_gene: TRBD2; v_gene: TRBV11-2; j_gene: TRBJ2-7; len: 14; abundance: NA; CDR3nt: TGTGCCAGCAGCTTAGTGGGGGGGGTTAACGAGCAGTACTTC; CDR3aa: CASSLVGGVNEQYF
d_gene: TRBD1; v_gene: TRBV14; j_gene: TRBJ1-2; len: 14; abundance: NA; CDR3nt: TGTGCCAGCAGCCAAGTCGGACAGGGGAGCGGCTACACCTTC; CDR3aa: CASSQVGQGSGYTF
d_gene: NA; v_gene: TRBV4-3; j_gene: TRBJ1-4; len: 16; abundance: NA; CDR3nt: TGCGCCAGCAGCCAAGCAGTAGCGGATATTAATGAAAAACTGTTTTTT; CDR3aa: CASSQAVADINEKLFF
d_gene: TRBD2; v_gene: TRBV5-1; j_gene: TRBJ2-7; len: 14; abundance: NA; CDR3nt: TGCGCCAGCAGCTTGGTGACTAGCAGATACGAGCAGTACTTC; CDR3aa: CASSLVTSRYEQYF
d_gene: NA; v_gene: TRBV4-3; j_gene: TRBJ1-2; len: 17; abundance: NA; CDR3nt: TGCGCCAGCAGCCGAAATCAAGGCAGCGCCGCTAACTATGGCTACACCTTC; CDR3aa: CASSRNQGSAANYGYTF
d_gene: TRBD2; v_gene: TRBV11-2; j_gene: TRBJ2-5; len: 18; abundance: once; CDR3nt: TGTGCCAGCAGCCGGACTAGCGGGGGGGCTCGGGGACGAGAGACCCAGTACTTC; CDR3aa: CASSRTSGGARGRETQYF
d_gene: NA; v_gene: TRBV5-4; j_gene: TRBJ1-1; len: 14; abundance: NA; CDR3nt: TGTGCCAGCAGCTTGAGAGGGATTAGCGTTGAAGCTTTCTTT; CDR3aa: CASSLRGISVEAFF
d_gene: TRBD2; v_gene: TRBV29-1; j_gene: TRBJ2-3; len: 14; abundance: NA; CDR3nt: TGCAGCGTTGAACCTAGCGGGGGCACAGATACGCAGTATTTT; CDR3aa: CSVEPSGGTDTQYF
d_gene: NA; v_gene: TRBV3-1/TRBV3-2; j_gene: TRBJ2-1; len: 14; abundance: NA; CDR3nt: TGTGCCAGCAGCCAAGGGACTACCTACAATGAGCAGTTCTTC; CDR3aa: CASSQGTTYNEQFF
d_gene: TRBD1; v_gene: TRBV10-2; j_gene: TRBJ2-7; len: 14; abundance: NA; CDR3nt: TGCGCCAGCAGCCTAGGGACAGAAACCTACGAGCAGTACTTC; CDR3aa: CASSLGTETYEQYF
d_gene: TRBD1; v_gene: TRBV7-2; j_gene: TRBJ2-7; len: 13; abundance: NA; CDR3nt: TGTGCCAGCACCTTAGACAGGGCCTACGAGCAGTACTTC; CDR3aa: CASTLDRAYEQYF
d_gene: NA; v_gene: TRBV6-7; j_gene: TRBJ2-7; len: 14; abundance: NA; CDR3nt: TGTGCCAGCAGTTACGTGGAGGGCTCCTACGAGCAGTACTTC; CDR3aa: CASSYVEGSYEQYF
d_gene: TRBD1; v_gene: TRBV5-4; j_gene: TRBJ1-1; len: 14; abundance: NA; CDR3nt: TGTGCCAGCAGCTTGGGACAGGGGTACCCTGAAGCTTTCTTT; CDR3aa: CASSLGQGYPEAFF
d_gene: NA; v_gene: TRBV18; j_gene: TRBJ1-5; len: 17; abundance: NA; CDR3nt: TGTGCCAGCTCACCAGTACCAGGGCCCTATAGCAATCAGCCCCAGCATTTT; CDR3aa: CASSPVPGPYSNQPQHF
d_gene: TRBD1; v_gene: TRBV4-2; j_gene: TRBJ1-2; len: 14; abundance: NA; CDR3nt: TGTGCCAGCAGCCAAGCGGGGACAGGGGATGGCTACACCTTC; CDR3aa: CASSQAGTGDGYTF
d_gene: NA; v_gene: TRBV5-1; j_gene: TRBJ2-7; len: 12; abundance: NA; CDR3nt: TGCGCCAGCAGCTTGGCTGGTTCCGAGCAGTACTTC; CDR3aa: CASSLAGSEQYF
d_gene: NA; v_gene: TRBV6-5; j_gene: TRBJ2-1; len: 12; abundance: NA; CDR3nt: TGTGCCAGCAGTCGGCGACAGACTGAGCAGTTCTTC; CDR3aa: CASSRRQTEQFF
d_gene: TRBD2; v_gene: TRBV14; j_gene: TRBJ2-1; len: 17; abundance: NA; CDR3nt: TGTGCCAGCAGCCAAGAGGGACTAGCGGGGGCGGGGAATGAGCAGTTCTTC; CDR3aa: CASSQEGLAGAGNEQFF
d_gene: TRBD2; v_gene: TRBV27; j_gene: TRBJ2-3; len: 16; abundance: NA; CDR3nt: TGTGCCAGCAGTTTATTTGGACTAGGTAGCACAGATACGCAGTATTTT; CDR3aa: CASSLFGLGSTDTQYF
d_gene: TRBD1; v_gene: TRBV10-3; j_gene: TRBJ1-4; len: 15; abundance: once; CDR3nt: TGTGCCATCAGTGGCGGGACAGCAACTAATGAAAAACTGTTTTTT; CDR3aa: CAISGGTATNEKLFF
d_gene: NA; v_gene: TRBV7-9; j_gene: TRBJ1-3; len: 11; abundance: NA; CDR3nt: TGTGCCAGCAGCCTAGTTAACACCATATATTTT; CDR3aa: CASSLVNTIYF
d_gene: TRBD2; v_gene: TRBV27; j_gene: TRBJ2-7; len: 20; abundance: NA; CDR3nt: TGTGCCAGCAGGTCTCCACCCGGGGGTGCTAGCGGGGGGGCCGTATACGAGCAGTACTTC; CDR3aa: CASRSPPGGASGGAVYEQYF
d_gene: NA; v_gene: TRBV7-2; j_gene: TRBJ1-5; len: 14; abundance: NA; CDR3nt: TGTGCCAGCAGCCGTGGACGGAACAATCAGCCCCAGCATTTT; CDR3aa: CASSRGRNNQPQHF